One sample yielded the 6 T cell receptor beta chains listed below, sequenced in a study of T cells in tuberculosis. The method was immunoSEQ multiplex PCR; TCRdb's version includes in-frame clones alone and lacks a portion of them. This table holds fewer than 45,000 clones, roughly 96% found once. The specimen was PBMCs. These receptor sequences come from a donor between 5 and 29 years old with latent tuberculosis or without tuberculosis infection.

This chain links TRBV5-5 with TRBJ1-2, with unresolved D. V was pared by 0 bases and J by 0 bases, with 9 bases between. The V gene's germline CDR1 is SGHKS and CDR2 YYEKEE (reference sequence). The CDR3 length is 15 residues. CDR3 protein: CASSLARTANYGYTF. For the CDR3, the DNA is TGTGCCAGCAGCTTGGCCCGAACAGCTAACTATGGCTACACCTTC.

The J gene is TRBJ1-2, the V gene TRBV7-2; unclear D gene. This CDR3 is 14 amino acids long. CDR1 is SGHTA and CDR2 is FQGNSA in the germline V gene. V lost 11 bases, J lost 0 bases, and 16 bases lay in between. The CDR3 region has the DNA TGTGCCTCCCAGGCGCAGTTTACTAACTATGGCTACACCTTC. Translated: CASQAQFTNYGYTF.

The chain uses TRBV5-1 and TRBJ1-3; D perhaps matches TRBD1 (6 bases). The CDR3 runs to 15 residues. Germline assignment: CDR1 SGHRS and CDR2 YFSETQ. The V and J ends lost 3 bases and 4 bases respectively, with 14 bases between them. CDR3 residues: CASSSTGLVGNTIYF. The CDR3 bases are TGCGCCAGCAGCTCAACAGGGCTCGTGGGAAACACCATATATTTT.

The chain links TRBV29-1 to TRBJ2-1; D perhaps matches TRBD1 (5 bases). The CDR3 contains 15 residues. CDR1 and CDR2 (germline): SQVTM, ANQGSEA. V dropped 3 bases and J dropped 0 bases, with 12 bases sitting between them. The CDR3, as DNA: TGCAGCGTTGAGTTAGGGGCCAGCTCCTACAATGAGCAGTTCTTC. This translates into CSVELGASSYNEQFF.

CDR3 amino acids: CASSDNTLGQADQPQHF. CDR3 nucleotide sequence: TGTGCCAGCAGTGATAATACCTTGGGGCAGGCTGATCAGCCCCAGCATTTT. The chain links TRBV2 to TRBJ1-5, with D perhaps TRBD1 (5 bases). V lost 3 bases to trimming and J lost 5 bases, with 20 bases between them. The germline V gene has CDR1 SNHLY and CDR2 FYNNEI. The CDR3 covers 17 residues.

The V and J genes are TRBV18 and TRBJ2-1; 8 bases match TRBD2. The junction had 5 bases not matched to a gene; V was cut back by 6 bases and J by 7 bases. Germline lookup yields CDR1 KGHSH and CDR2 LQKENI. The CDR3 runs to 13 residues. The CDR3 DNA sequence: TGTGCCAGCTCGCCAGGACTAGCTAATGAGCAGTTCTTC. Translated: CASSPGLANEQFF.